This T cell receptor (beta chain) appears in the sequencing data of a study of Graves' ophthalmopathy and Graves' hyperthyroidism. Germline values: CDR1 SGHTA, CDR2 FQGTGA. The CDR3 is 13 amino acids. Amplification of the TCR beta CDR3 regions used RNA transcripts (as template). Second-round multiplex PCR followed a first-round RT-PCR using HTBI primers. TCRdb used MiXCR to reprocess the multiplex PCR reads, holding one entry per CDR3 protein. The sample comprises almost 750,000 distinct CDR3 sequences, 40% of which are singletons, and approximately 43% rests with the top ten. Study-wide points: Blood contained most expanded thyroid clonotypes exceeding 0.001 frequency.

A word on this clonotype: The antigen is not known. One end of the junction is discordant with germline, which a read error may explain.

All donors with ophthalmopathy were recorded as having moderate-to-severe activity, CAS ≥3, NOSPECS ≥4 and a duration under 3 months. The TCR originated in an adult man with Graves' ophthalmopathy. The V call is TRBV7-3, the J call TRBJ2-7; D tentatively reads TRBD1 or TRBD2 (5 bases each). Sequencing was carried out using peripheral blood. The CDR3 sequence: CVSSQTTRGEQYF. For the CDR3, the DNA is TGTGTCAGCAGCCAAACAACGAGGGGTGAGCAGTACTTC.